The 20 T cell receptor beta chains below come from one sample, sequenced in a study of Graves' ophthalmopathy and Graves' hyperthyroidism. Beta-chain TCR CDR3 regions were amplified from RNA transcripts. First-round RT-PCR relied on HTBI primers, and a second-round multiplex PCR came next. TCRdb fed the multiplex PCR reads into MiXCR, producing one record per CDR3 protein. The table includes about 400,000 distinct CDR3 sequences, about 17% detected once. Sequenced sample: peripheral blood. Receptors were obtained from a young woman with Graves' ophthalmopathy.

The chain couples TRBV12-3 or TRBV12-4 to TRBJ2-5, with 9 bases fitting TRBD2. The CDR3 has 15 amino acids. Trimming at V came to 6 bases and at J to 2 bases, leaving 7 bases not matched to a gene. This CDR3 reads CASRPGTSRQETQYF. The CDR3 region has the DNA TGTGCCAGCAGGCCCGGGACTAGCAGACAAGAGACCCAGTACTTC.

The chain couples TRBV6-1 to TRBJ2-7, with TRBD1 identical over 7 bases. CDR3 length: 12 residues. Germline lookup yields CDR1 MNHNS and CDR2 SASEGT. V trimming: 5 bases; J trimming: 6 bases; junction bases outside the gene matches: 4. CDR3 in DNA: TGTGCCAGCAGTCAGGACAGGTTCGAGCAGTACTTC. Its translation: CASSQDRFEQYF.

This clonotype was counted ten times or more. This chain connects TRBV28 to TRBJ1-3; no definite D call. V was trimmed by 6 bases and J by 0 bases, leaving 18 bases between them. In germline, CDR1 is MDHEN, CDR2 SYDVKM. The CDR3 totals 17 residues. The CDR3 reads CASSPHGWQASGNTIYF. In DNA, the CDR3 is TGTGCCAGCAGCCCCCATGGGTGGCAGGCCTCTGGAAACACCATATATTTT.

This clonotype came up many times. The gene calls are TRBV28 and TRBJ2-5; unclear D gene. Trimming took 10 bases from V and 1 from J, leaving 13 bases between them. The germline CDR1 and CDR2 sequences are MDHEN and SYDVKM. CDR3 length: 13 amino acids. CDR3 loop: CAIFASGQETQYF. CDR3 coding DNA: TGTGCCATCTTCGCCTCCGGCCAAGAGACCCAGTACTTC.

At least ten counts were recorded for this clonotype. The chain couples TRBV10-1 to TRBJ2-5, with TRBD1 identical over 9 bases. The ends lost 3 bases at V and 5 bases at J; junction bases unmatched: 7. Germline-derived CDR1 and CDR2 are WNHNN and SYGVQD (reference sequence). The CDR3 covers 15 residues. CDR3 amino acids: CASSDGQGNRETQYF. The DNA of the CDR3 is TGCGCCAGCAGTGATGGACAGGGGAATAGGGAGACCCAGTACTTC.

This clonotype showed up many times. The rearrangement joins TRBV18 to TRBJ1-2, with D uncertain. Deletions cut 0 bases from V and 5 bases from J, with 13 bases between. This CDR3 is built from 15 residues. Per the germline V gene, CDR1 is KGHSH and CDR2 is LQKENI. CDR3 protein: CASSPPTQTLYGYTF. The DNA of the CDR3 is TGTGCCAGCTCACCACCGACACAGACCTTATATGGCTACACCTTC.

This clonotype has a count of ten or more. The chain carries TRBV12-3 or TRBV12-4 and TRBJ1-1, with D unresolved. The CDR3 spans 12 residues. V lost 7 bases and J lost 4, with 10 bases in between. The CDR3 loop reads CASTKGGTEAFF. The CDR3 DNA follows: TGTGCCAGCACCAAAGGTGGCACTGAAGCTTTCTTT.

About this clonotype itself: The junction differs from germline at one of its ends, possibly a read error. The chain has TRBV12-3 or TRBV12-4 and TRBJ1-2, with D maybe TRBD1 (5 bases). The CDR3 is 15 amino acids. CDR3 protein: CASSLAAGTTYGCTF. As DNA, the CDR3 is TGTGCCAGCAGTTTAGCGGCAGGGACGACCTATGGCTGCACCTTC.

The table lists this clonotype with many counts. The chain recombines TRBV20-1 with TRBJ1-2, with no clear D. V lost 3 bases and J lost 9, with 17 bases in between. Germline lookup yields CDR1 DFQATT and CDR2 SNEGSKA (reference sequence). The CDR3 covers 13 residues. CDR3 DNA: TGCAGTGCTAGTCCACCCGCTTTTAAAAGCTACACCTTC. It yields the protein CSASPPAFKSYTF.

This clonotype has a count of ten or more. The CDR3: CASRAGGAGTEAFF. CDR3 DNA: TGTGCCAGCAGGGCAGGGGGCGCGGGCACTGAAGCTTTCTTT. The gene calls are TRBV3-1 and TRBJ1-1; 8 positions match TRBD1. The CDR3 runs to 14 residues. CDR1 is LGHDT and CDR2 is YNNKEL in the germline V gene (reference sequence). With 6 bases clipped from V and 4 bases from J, the junction kept 7 bases outside the gene matches.

This clonotype was observed many times. Mismatch with germline at one junction end may stem from a read error. This chain uses TRBV6-5 with TRBJ1-1; D gene unclear. The CDR3 is 11 amino acids. The germline gives CDR1 MNHEY, CDR2 SVGAGI. CDR3 nucleotides: TGTGCCAGCAGTTACGGACCGACCAAGGAGTTT. This translates into CASSYGPTKEF.

The sample holds many counts of this clonotype. The chain uses TRBV6-1 and TRBJ1-1; D gene unclear. The germline V gene encodes CDR1 MNHNS and CDR2 SASEGT. V gave up 5 bases and J gave up 0 bases, with 13 bases separating them. This CDR3 spans 15 amino acids. The CDR3 protein is CASSPLWGMNTEAFF. The CDR3 nucleotides are TGTGCCAGCAGTCCCCTGTGGGGAATGAACACTGAAGCTTTCTTT.

Many counts were recorded for this clonotype. The chain joins TRBV19 to TRBJ2-7; TRBD1 might be the D (6 bases). Trimming left V 4 bases short and J 5 bases short, with 15 bases between. Per the germline V gene, CDR1 is LNHDA and CDR2 is SQIVND (reference sequence). The CDR3 has 14 residues. CDR3: CASSTGVGKDEQYF. CDR3 DNA: TGTGCCAGTAGTACAGGGGTCGGTAAGGACGAGCAGTACTTC.

This clonotype was counted many times. The chain has TRBV5-5 and TRBJ2-7; D is possibly TRBD2 (5 bases). The CDR3 runs 14 residues. Looked up from germline, CDR1 is SGHKS and CDR2 is YYEKEE (reference sequence). V shed 3 bases and J shed 3 bases, with 13 bases lying between them. Here the CDR3 reads CASSSTGLNYEQYF. In DNA form, the CDR3 reads TGTGCCAGCAGCTCCACCGGACTGAACTACGAGCAGTACTTC.

In its sample, this clonotype was seen many times. The chain joins TRBV16 to TRBJ2-2; D perhaps matches TRBD2 (6 bases). Germline V gives CDR1 KGHSY, CDR2 FQNENV. V lost 2 bases and J lost 4, with 11 bases in between. This CDR3 comprises 15 residues. The DNA of the CDR3 is TGTGCCAGCAGCCAAGAGGAGGGAGTCACCGGGGAGCTGTTTTTT. This encodes CASSQEEGVTGELFF.

This clonotype was seen ten or more times. The chain joins TRBV12-3 or TRBV12-4 to TRBJ2-7, with D possibly being TRBD1 (6 bases). The V end lost 6 bases, the J end lost 6 bases, and 12 bases lay between the germline ends. The CDR3 is 12 residues long. This CDR3 is CASRPKGGEQYF. The CDR3 DNA sequence: TGTGCCAGCAGGCCAAAAGGGGGCGAGCAGTACTTC.

This chain links TRBV6-2 or TRBV6-3 with TRBJ1-1; 10 bases line up with TRBD1. V lost 10 bases and J lost 4; bases outside the gene matches: 3. Germline CDR1 and CDR2: MNHEY and SVGEGT. CDR3 length equals 12 residues. CDR3: CAIWTGGTEAFF. The CDR3 nucleotides read TGTGCCATCTGGACAGGGGGCACTGAAGCTTTCTTT.

Many counts were recorded for this clonotype. J is TRBJ2-7 and V is TRBV19; 7 nucleotides agree with TRBD1. Germline V gives CDR1 LNHDA, CDR2 SQIVND (reference sequence). The CDR3 totals 15 residues. J gave up 2 bases and V 10 bases, and 14 bases lay outside the gene matches. The CDR3 sequence is CATQRRRQGAYEQYF. The CDR3 coding sequence is TGTGCCACCCAGAGGAGGAGGCAGGGGGCCTACGAGCAGTACTTC. The complete variable domain, with remaining parts taken from reference TRBV19 and TRBJ2-7, reads DGGITQSPKYLFRKEGQNVTLSCEQNLNHDAMYWYRQDPGQGLRLIYYSQIVNDFQKGDIAEGYSVSREKKESFPLTVTSAQKNPTAFYLCATQRRRQGAYEQYFGPGTRLTVT.

J is TRBJ2-7 and V is TRBV2; 9 bases align to TRBD2. V trimming: 2 bases; J trimming: 6 bases; junction bases outside the gene matches: 5. The V gene's germline CDR1 is SNHLY and CDR2 FYNNEI. This CDR3 is built from 14 residues. CDR3 in amino acids: CASSELAGFGEQYF. The CDR3 DNA is TGTGCCAGCAGTGAACTAGCGGGATTTGGCGAGCAGTACTTC.

Many counts were recorded for this clonotype. This CDR3 reads CASEQGSSYEQYF. CDR3 DNA sequence: TGCGCCAGCGAACAGGGGAGCTCCTACGAGCAGTACTTC. The rearrangement uses TRBV5-1 and TRBJ2-7; 7 nucleotides match TRBD1. Germline V lookup: CDR1 SGHRS, CDR2 YFSETQ. The CDR3 contains 13 residues. V trimming: 7 bases; J trimming: 0 bases; junction bases outside the gene matches: 4.